This TCR beta chain was identified during a study of blood T cells in healthy people across ages (dated by TCRdb to about 2015). About the study as a whole: Template switching captured roughly one uniquely barcoded TCR beta cDNA molecule per two T cells in model experiments. Age-related changes in TCR beta repertoire diversity were measured in the study by deep sequencing normalized with unique cDNA molecular identifiers. Four age groups were formed from the donors: young (average about 17 years), middle-aged (roughly 38), aged (more than 55) and long-lived (about 75). Donors of different ages were randomly distributed across sequencing lanes to avoid experimental bias. Two additional independent replicas of 1 million unique cDNA reads from the same blood draw were analyzed for two donors (one aged 18 to 30 and one aged 80 or older).

Library preparation employed 5' RACE. Sequencer: Illumina HiSeq 2500. A second PCR of 7 to 11 cycles was performed with a sample-barcoded 5' primer and a J-beta primer mix. Each TCR beta cDNA molecule received a unique molecular identifier from a template-switch 5' adaptor carrying 12 random nucleotides. At least 2.5 million CDR3-containing paired-end reads were obtained from each sample. First-strand cDNA synthesis was performed from all RNA using the Mint cDNA synthesis kit, with priming by a TRBC-specific oligonucleotide. Following uracil-DNA glycosylase treatment, a first 18-cycle PCR with universal primers M1SS and BC2_uni_R was performed on all cDNA. In the authors' own workflow: For normalization, 1 million high-quality reads were randomly selected from each sample, with every read carrying a distinct molecular identifier. Instead of being binned into consensus sequences, reads that shared molecular identifiers were thrown out. MiTCR, set to a Q25 quality threshold and the strictest error-elimination algorithm, was used for CDR3 identification, clonotype clustering and error correction. A nonparametric unseen species model using Euler transformation provided a lower-bound estimate of total TCR beta diversity. The public reads were reprocessed in TCRdb via fastp at Q25 and MiXCR, keeping in-frame beta chains. Every entry covers one CDR3 protein and lists the most common genes and DNA from its rows. These V and J calls rely on TCRdb rather than the paper's analysis. In this sample the table shows 790,000 or so distinct CDR3 sequences, about half of which occur a single time. The top ten hold 15% to 20% of the sample.

The paper as a whole reports these results and caveats: The percentage of naive T cells measured by flow cytometry correlated strongly with observed TCR beta diversity. Conclusive comparison of naive and antigen-experienced compartments was prevented by the profiling of bulk unsorted PBMCs. Total diversity estimates from one million sequenced T cells were considered lower bounds and underestimates. As age increased, observed TCR beta diversity per million T cells dropped in a roughly linear way, and a significant reduction was already evident by age 40. Compared with the aged group, more naive CD4+ T cells, fewer expanded clones and increased TCR diversity were shown by the long-lived group, suggesting age selection. Donor CMV infection status was unknown, potentially confounding age-related changes in expanded clonotypes.

Donors were 39 systemically healthy Caucasian individuals from Russia aged roughly 6 to 90 years. Around 9.9 milliliters of peripheral blood were collected from each donor into EDTA-treated Vacutainer tubes. Ficoll-Paque density-gradient centrifugation was used to isolate PBMCs, with at least 6 million per sample. Total RNA, at least 5 micrograms per sample, was extracted from PBMCs with Trizol reagent. Naive CD45RAhigh/CD27high T cell percentages were measured by flow cytometry on a PBMC aliquot from every donor. The CDR3 sequence holds 15 residues, the cysteine and phenylalanine included. Here the CDR3 DNA is all that survives: 45 bases in frame from base 1. Reading the germline V gene (reference sequence) gives CDR1 LNHNV and CDR2 YYDKDF. V is shortened by 1 base, J by 1 base, and the region joining them spans 11 bases. This clonotype appeared a few times. The clone's antigen remains unknown. Base qualities are missing; no much larger clone stands one base away.

The chain links TRBV15 with TRBJ2-7, with no confidently assigned D gene. The sample was blood. The clonotype originates from a man of 80 years or more in good health. At the DNA level, the sequence is TGTGCCACCAGCAGAGTGGCCGGACGGTCCTACGAGCAGTACTTC. The encoded protein is CATSRVAGRSYEQYF. Joined to the reference TRBV15 and TRBJ2-7 proteins, this CDR3 gives the full variable domain: DAMVIQNPRYQVTQFGKPVTLSCSQTLNHNVMYWYQQKSSQAPKLLFHYYDKDFNNEADTPDNFQSRRPNTSFCFLDIRSPGLGDTAMYLCATSRVAGRSYEQYFGPGTRLTVT.